This T cell receptor (beta chain) is drawn from a study of CD8+ T cells in alopecia areata. Study-level background: Twice a day, 5 to 10 mg of oral tofacitinib was administered to treated patients. Treatment ran 6 to 18 months, with 6 months of follow-up afterward.

Notes on the study in general: Lesional scalp exceeded normal scalp in clonality, especially in alopecia totalis/universalis.

The sequencing template was cDNA reverse transcribed from extracted RNA. Using immunoSEQ multiplex PCR, the repertoire was profiled, and TCRdb retains in-frame clones only, with some absent. The repertoire includes some 240,000 clones, 50% to 65% of them detected once, and 0.45% sits in the top ten. This clone has just a few counts. What it binds is unknown. Punch biopsies of lesional scalp, plus peripheral blood, were taken from alopecia areata patients. Germline CDR1 and CDR2: SQVTM and ANQGSEA. The CDR3 is 14 residues long. The V gene end was trimmed by 3 bases and the J gene end by 8 bases; junction bases not matched to a gene: 10.

The sample in question was CD4+ T cells sorted from blood, obtained at week 0. The TCR comes from a human donor with alopecia areata. The chain links TRBV29-1 to TRBJ1-2, with TRBD1 matching 9 bases. The DNA for the CDR3 is TGCAGCGTTGATACCGGACAGGGGACGGAAGGCTACACCTTC. It specifies CSVDTGQGTEGYTF. The whole variable domain, remainder taken from reference TRBV29-1 and TRBJ1-2, is SAVISQKPSRDICQRGTSLTIQCQVDSQVTMMFWYRQQPGQSLTLIATANQGSEATYESGFVIDKFPISRPNLTFSTLTVSNMSPEDSSIYLCSVDTGQGTEGYTFGSGTRLTVV.